This T cell receptor beta chain derives from a study of tumor-infiltrating lymphocytes in primary liver carcinoma. As for this clonotype: Its antigen is as yet unknown. The junction does not match germline at one end; this may be a read error.

Points from the study as a whole: A significantly higher top-250-clone fraction was found in tumors than in blood (p = 0.039). Overlap between tumor regions exceeded overlap of tumor with adjacent tissue or blood.

Bulk tissue was left unsorted, and RNA and DNA were co-extracted from about 19-30 mg of it. Germline V lookup: CDR1 SQVTM, CDR2 ANQGSEA. The CDR3 sequence is 15 residues long. Total RNA (roughly 530 ng) served as template for TCR beta cDNA synthesis primed by a constant-region primer. Three nested multiplex PCR rounds, a slightly modified ARM-PCR method, built the TCR beta libraries. Both of the initial two PCR rounds ran for about 11 cycles and employed TRBV1-TRBV30 forward primers alongside a C-beta reverse primer. One entry per CDR3 protein results from TCRdb running MiXCR on the multiplex PCR reads. The data hold about 190,000 distinct CDR3 sequences, with just under 85% observed a single time.

V usage is TRBV29-1 and J usage is TRBJ2-2; 8 nucleotides align to TRBD2. The TCR originated in a middle-aged man with primary liver carcinoma and hepatitis B virus infection. Sequencing was carried out using tumor tissue from primary liver carcinoma. The CDR3 DNA reads as TGCAGCGTTGGGACTAGCACGGCGAATACCGGGAAGCTGTTTTTT. Translating gives CSVGTSTANTGKLFF.